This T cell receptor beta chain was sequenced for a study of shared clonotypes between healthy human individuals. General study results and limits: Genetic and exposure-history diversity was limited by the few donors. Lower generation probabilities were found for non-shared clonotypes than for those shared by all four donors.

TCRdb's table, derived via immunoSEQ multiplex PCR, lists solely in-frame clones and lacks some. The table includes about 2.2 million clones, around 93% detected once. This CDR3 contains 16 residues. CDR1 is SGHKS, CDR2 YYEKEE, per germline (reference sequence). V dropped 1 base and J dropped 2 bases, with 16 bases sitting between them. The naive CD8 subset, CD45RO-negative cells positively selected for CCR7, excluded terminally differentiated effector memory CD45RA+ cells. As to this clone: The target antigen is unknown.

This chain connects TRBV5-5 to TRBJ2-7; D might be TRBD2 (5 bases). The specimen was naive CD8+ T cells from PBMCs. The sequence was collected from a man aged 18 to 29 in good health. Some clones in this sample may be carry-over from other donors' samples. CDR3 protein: CASSLWGARGPYEQYF. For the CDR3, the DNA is TGTGCCAGCAGCTTGTGGGGAGCGAGAGGCCCCTACGAGCAGTACTTC. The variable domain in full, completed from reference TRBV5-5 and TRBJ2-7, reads DAGVTQSPTHLIKTRGQQVTLRCSPISGHKSVSWYQQVLGQGPQFIFQYYEKEERGRGNFPDRFSARQFPNYSSELNVNALLLGDSALYLCASSLWGARGPYEQYFGPGTRLTVT.